The TCR beta chain described here comes from a study of blood T cell repertoires in COVID-19. The CDR3 extends over 13 amino acids. The J segment lost 6 bases and the V segment lost 8 bases, leaving 11 bases of the junction unmatched. The germline gives CDR1 SGDLS, CDR2 YYNGEE. The data were produced by immunoSEQ multiplex PCR, yet TCRdb's version contains in-frame clones alone and is incomplete. The sample has 200,000 to 300,000 clones, roughly 86% seen once. The specimen sequenced was peripheral blood. The chain links TRBV9 to TRBJ2-7; 7 bases map to TRBD2. This receptor was taken from a woman aged 55-70 years with COVID-19, enrolled during active disease. CDR3 bases: TGTGCCAGTTCAAGGGCGGGAGCAGCCGAGCAGTACTTC. Residues: CASSRAGAAEQYF. Drawing the rest from reference TRBV9 and TRBJ2-7, the complete variable domain is DSGVTQTPKHLITATGQRVTLRCSPRSGDLSVYWYQQSLDQGLQFLIQYYNGEERAKGNILERFSAQQFPDLHSELNLSSLELGDSALYFCASSRAGAAEQYFGPGTRLTVT.